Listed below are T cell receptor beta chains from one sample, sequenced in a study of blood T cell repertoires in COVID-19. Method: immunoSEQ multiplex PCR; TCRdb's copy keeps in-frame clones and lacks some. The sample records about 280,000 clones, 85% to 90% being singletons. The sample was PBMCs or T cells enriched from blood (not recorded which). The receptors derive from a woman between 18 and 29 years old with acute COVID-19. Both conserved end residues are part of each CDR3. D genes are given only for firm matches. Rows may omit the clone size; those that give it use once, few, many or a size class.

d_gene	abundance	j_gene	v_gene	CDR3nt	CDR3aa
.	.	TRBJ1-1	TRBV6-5	TGTGCAACAGGGAAGCGGAACACTGAAGCTTTCTTT	CATGKRNTEAFF
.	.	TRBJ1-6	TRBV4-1	TGCGCCAGCAGCCACATGGACAGTAATTCACCCCTCCACTTT	CASSHMDSNSPLHF
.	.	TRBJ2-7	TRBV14	TGTGCCAGCAGCCAAGATCCCAGAGGCGAGCAGTACTTC	CASSQDPRGEQYF
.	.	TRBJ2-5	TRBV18	TGTGCCAGCTCACCACTCGGGTCGGTTCAAGAGACCCAGTACTTC	CASSPLGSVQETQYF
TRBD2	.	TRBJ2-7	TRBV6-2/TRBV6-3	TGTGCCAGCAGTTACGGCCTCCCCGGACTAGCGGGAGGCTCCTACGAGCAGTACTTC	CASSYGLPGLAGGSYEQYF
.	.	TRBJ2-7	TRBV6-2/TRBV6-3	TGTGCCAGCAGTGTCTCCGGGACACCCTACGAGCAGTACTTC	CASSVSGTPYEQYF
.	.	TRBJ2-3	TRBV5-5	TGTGCCAGCGGCCCTCGGGGAGATACGCAGTATTTT	CASGPRGDTQYF
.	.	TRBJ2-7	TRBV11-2	TGTGCCAGCAGCTTCCGGACAAGGAACTACGAGCAGTACTTC	CASSFRTRNYEQYF
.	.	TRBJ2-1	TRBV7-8	TGTGCCAGCAGCTTAGTTACGGGGTACAATGAGCAGTTCTTC	CASSLVTGYNEQFF
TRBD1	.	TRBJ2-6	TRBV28	TGTGCCAGCGGACAGGCCTTCCTAGACTCTGGGGCCAACGTCCTGACTTTC	CASGQAFLDSGANVLTF
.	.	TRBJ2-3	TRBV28	TGTGCCAGCAGTTTTGAGGGGGTTCCGGCAGATACGCAGTATTTT	CASSFEGVPADTQYF
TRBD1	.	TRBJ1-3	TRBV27	TGTGCCAGCAGTCAACAGGGGACTGGAAACACCATATATTTT	CASSQQGTGNTIYF
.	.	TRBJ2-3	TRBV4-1	TGCGCCAGCAGCCAAGACCCGGCGGCCGCAGATACGCAGTATTTT	CASSQDPAAADTQYF
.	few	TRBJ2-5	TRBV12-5	TGTGCTAGTGGTTCCTCTCCGATTAGATCGGAGACCCAGTACTTC	CASGSSPIRSETQYF
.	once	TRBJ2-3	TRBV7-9	TGTGCCAGCAACCCACCGGGACTCAGCAGGAATACGCAGTATTTT	CASNPPGLSRNTQYF
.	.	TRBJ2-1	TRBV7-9	TGTGCCAGCAGGGTTTTAGGTCGGGAGAGGGGCAACAATGAGCAGTTCTTC	CASRVLGRERGNNEQFF
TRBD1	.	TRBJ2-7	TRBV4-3	TGCGCCAGCAGCCAAGACCGGGACAGGGGGCACTACGAGCAGTACTTC	CASSQDRDRGHYEQYF
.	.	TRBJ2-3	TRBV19	TGTGCCAGTAGTCCGGGACACACAGATACGCAGTATTTT	CASSPGHTDTQYF
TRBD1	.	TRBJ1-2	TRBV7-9	TGTGCCAGCAGCTTCGAGACAGGGCAAGGCTACACCTTC	CASSFETGQGYTF
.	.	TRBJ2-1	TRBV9	TGTGCCAGCAGCGTCCACCCAGGGAGGACCTTCAAAATGGGTGAGCAGTTCTTC	CASSVHPGRTFKMGEQFF
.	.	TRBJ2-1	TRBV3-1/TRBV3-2	TGTGCCAGCAGCCAATCGGTTGAGCAGTTCTTC	CASSQSVEQFF
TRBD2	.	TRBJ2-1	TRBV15	TGTGCCACCAGCAGAGGGCTAGCGGGAGGTAACAATGAGCAGTTCTTC	CATSRGLAGGNNEQFF
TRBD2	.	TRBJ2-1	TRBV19	TGTGCCAGCAAACAGGGAGCCGGGACTAGCGGGAGTCTAAATGAGCAGTTCTTC	CASKQGAGTSGSLNEQFF
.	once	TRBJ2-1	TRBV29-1	TGCAGCGTTGGGGCCAGGATGGGGGCTAGCGGTTTCCATGAGCAGTTCTTC	CSVGARMGASGFHEQFF